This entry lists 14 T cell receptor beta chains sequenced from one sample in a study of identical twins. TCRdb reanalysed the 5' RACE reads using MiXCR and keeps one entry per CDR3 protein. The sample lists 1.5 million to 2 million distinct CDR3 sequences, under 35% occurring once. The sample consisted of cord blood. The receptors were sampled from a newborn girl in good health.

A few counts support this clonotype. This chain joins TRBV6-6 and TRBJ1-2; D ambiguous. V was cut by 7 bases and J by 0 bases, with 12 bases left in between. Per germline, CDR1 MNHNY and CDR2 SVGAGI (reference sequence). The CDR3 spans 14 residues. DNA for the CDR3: TGTGCCAGCATTCCCGTCCCAGCTAACTATGGCTACACCTTC. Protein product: CASIPVPANYGYTF.

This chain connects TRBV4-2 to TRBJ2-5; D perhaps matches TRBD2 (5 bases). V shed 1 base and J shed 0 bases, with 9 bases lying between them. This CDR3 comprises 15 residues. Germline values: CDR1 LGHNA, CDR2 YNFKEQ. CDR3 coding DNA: TGTGCCAGCAGCCAAGGAGAAGCGGACCAAGAGACCCAGTACTTC. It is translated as CASSQGEADQETQYF.

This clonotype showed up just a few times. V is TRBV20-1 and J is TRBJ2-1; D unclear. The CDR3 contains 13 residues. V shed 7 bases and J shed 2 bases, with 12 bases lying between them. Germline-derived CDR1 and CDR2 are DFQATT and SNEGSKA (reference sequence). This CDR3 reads CSGRRRTYNEQFF. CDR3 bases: TGCAGTGGGCGGCGCAGGACCTACAATGAGCAGTTCTTC.

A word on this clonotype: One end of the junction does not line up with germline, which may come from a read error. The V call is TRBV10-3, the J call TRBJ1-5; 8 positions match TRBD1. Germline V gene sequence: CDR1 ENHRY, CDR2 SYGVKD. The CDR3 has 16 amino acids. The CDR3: CAIGEGGTGSNQPQHF. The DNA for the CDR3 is TGTGCCATCGGTGAGGGGGGGACAGGTAGCAATCAGCCCCAGCATTTT.

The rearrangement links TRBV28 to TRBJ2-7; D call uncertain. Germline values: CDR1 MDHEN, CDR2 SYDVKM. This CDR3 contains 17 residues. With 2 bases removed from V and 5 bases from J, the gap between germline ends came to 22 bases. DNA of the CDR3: TGTGCCAGCAGTTTACCAACGGACCGGGTTAGATTCAACGAGCAGTACTTC. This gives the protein CASSLPTDRVRFNEQYF.

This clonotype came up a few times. CDR3 amino acids: CASSAGLASKNIQYF. The CDR3 coding sequence is TGTGCCAGCAGCGCAGGACTAGCTTCCAAAAACATTCAGTACTTC. The chain is built from TRBV11-1 and TRBJ2-4; 8 bases map to TRBD2. V dropped 5 bases and J dropped 2; count of bases not matched to a gene: 5. CDR3 length: 15 residues. The V gene's germline CDR1 is SGHAT and CDR2 FQDESV (reference sequence).

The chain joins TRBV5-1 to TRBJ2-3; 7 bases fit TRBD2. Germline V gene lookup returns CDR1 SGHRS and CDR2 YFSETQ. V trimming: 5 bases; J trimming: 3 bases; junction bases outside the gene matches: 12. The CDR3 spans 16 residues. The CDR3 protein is CASSHSSGGRTDTQYF. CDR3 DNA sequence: TGCGCCAGCAGTCATTCTAGCGGAGGGAGGACAGATACGCAGTATTTT.

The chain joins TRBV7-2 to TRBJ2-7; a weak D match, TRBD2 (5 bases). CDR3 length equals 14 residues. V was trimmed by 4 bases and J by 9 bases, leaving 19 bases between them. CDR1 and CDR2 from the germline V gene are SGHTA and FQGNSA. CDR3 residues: CASSSGLVPTRQYF. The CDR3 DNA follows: TGTGCCAGCAGCTCAGGACTCGTGCCTACTCGGCAGTACTTC. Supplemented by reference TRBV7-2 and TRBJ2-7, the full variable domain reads GAGVSQSPSNKVTEKGKDVELRCDPISGHTALYWYRQSLGQGLEFLIYFQGNSAPDKSGLPSDRFSAERTGGSVSTLTIQRTQQEDSAVYLCASSSGLVPTRQYFGPGTRLTVT.

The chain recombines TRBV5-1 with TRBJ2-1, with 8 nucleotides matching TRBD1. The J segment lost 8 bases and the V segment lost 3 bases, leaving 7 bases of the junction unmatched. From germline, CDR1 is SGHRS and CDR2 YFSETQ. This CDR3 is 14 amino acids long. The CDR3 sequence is CASSSDREVDEQFF. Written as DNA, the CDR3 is TGCGCCAGCAGCTCGGACAGGGAGGTCGATGAGCAGTTCTTC.

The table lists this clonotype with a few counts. For the CDR3, the DNA is TGCGCCAGCAGCTTGCTAGCGGGAAACCCCGCGTTCTTC. It is translated as CASSLLAGNPAFF. V and J are TRBV5-1 and TRBJ2-1, with 9 positions matching TRBD2. V shed 1 base and J 15 bases; nucleotides not matched to a gene: 8. This CDR3 has 13 residues. CDR1 is SGHRS and CDR2 is YFSETQ in the germline V gene.

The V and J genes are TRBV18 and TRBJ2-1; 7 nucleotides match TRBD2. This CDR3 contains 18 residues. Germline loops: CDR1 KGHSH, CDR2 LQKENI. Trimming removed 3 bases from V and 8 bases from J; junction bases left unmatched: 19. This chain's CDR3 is CASSPRGRALRLYHEQFF. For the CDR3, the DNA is TGTGCCAGCTCACCTCGAGGGAGGGCCTTAAGACTTTATCATGAGCAGTTCTTC.

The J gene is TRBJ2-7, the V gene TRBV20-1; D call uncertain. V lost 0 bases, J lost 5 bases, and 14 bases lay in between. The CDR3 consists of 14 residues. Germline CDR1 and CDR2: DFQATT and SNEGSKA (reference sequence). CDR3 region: CSAREIPGTNEQYF. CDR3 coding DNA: TGCAGTGCTAGAGAGATCCCGGGCACCAACGAGCAGTACTTC.

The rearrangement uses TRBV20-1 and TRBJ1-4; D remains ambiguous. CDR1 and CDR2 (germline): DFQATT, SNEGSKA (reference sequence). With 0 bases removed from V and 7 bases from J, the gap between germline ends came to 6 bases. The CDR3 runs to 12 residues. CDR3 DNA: TGCAGTGCTAGAGAAATGGGTGAAAAACTGTTTTTT. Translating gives CSAREMGEKLFF.

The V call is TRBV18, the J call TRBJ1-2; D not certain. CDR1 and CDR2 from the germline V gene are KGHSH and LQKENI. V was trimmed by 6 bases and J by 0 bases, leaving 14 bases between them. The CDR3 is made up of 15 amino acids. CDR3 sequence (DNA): TGTGCCAGCTCGGATGTAGGCAACTCTAACTATGGCTACACCTTC. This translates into CASSDVGNSNYGYTF. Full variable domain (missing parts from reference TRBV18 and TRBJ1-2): NAGVMQNPRHLVRRRGQEARLRCSPMKGHSHVYWYRQLPEEGLKFMVYLQKENIIDESGMPKERFSAEFPKEGPSILRIQQVVRGDSAAYFCASSDVGNSNYGYTFGSGTRLTVV.